This T cell receptor beta chain was captured in a study of CD4 and CD8 cells across lung adenocarcinoma regions. CDR3 size: 19 residues. CDR1 MNHEY and CDR2 SMNVEV come from the germline V gene (reference sequence). Donors had localized lung adenocarcinoma, a non-small cell lung cancer. TCRdb reprocessed the PCR reads with MiXCR, giving one entry per CDR3 protein. The sample includes roughly 24,000 distinct CDR3 sequences, roughly half of them seen just once. A remark on this clonotype: A junction boundary mismatches the germline segment, possibly from a read error.

Sequencing was performed on CD4+ T cells from the center of a lung tumor. The sequence derives from a male donor with lung adenocarcinoma. The CD4 and CD8 labels of this study may be unreliable. The chain couples TRBV27 to TRBJ2-3; no reliable D call. As DNA, the CDR3 is TGTGCCAGCAGTGTAATAGGTCTACCATTGGCTGCGACCTACGATACGCAGTATTTC. This encodes CASSVIGLPLAATYDTQYF.